This is a list of T cell receptor beta chains from one sample in a study of blood T cell repertoires in COVID-19. The repertoire was sequenced with immunoSEQ multiplex PCR; TCRdb's copy has only in-frame clones and lacks some. The sample shows around 200,000 clones, less than 85% of them seen only once. Sequences were obtained from peripheral blood. These receptors were taken from a woman in her fifties or sixties with acute or convalescent COVID-19. The CDR3 runs from the conserved cysteine through the conserved F or W. A D gene is named only where the DNA matches it firmly. Rows give clone size only sometimes, using once, few, many, or a class for an expanded clone.

TRBJ1-4,NA,TRBV5-1,NA,TGCGCCAGCAGGACGAGGGGGTACCCAACTAATGAAAAACTGTTTTTT,CASRTRGYPTNEKLFF
TRBJ2-7,NA,TRBV7-2,TRBD1,TGTGCCAGCAGCTTCGACAGGGGCAGCTACGAGCAGTACTTC,CASSFDRGSYEQYF
TRBJ1-2,NA,TRBV2,TRBD1,TGTGCCAGCAGTCAAAACCGGGACAGGGATGTCAATGGCTACACCTTC,CASSQNRDRDVNGYTF
TRBJ1-2,NA,TRBV10-3,TRBD1,TGTGCCATCAGTGAGCCGGGACAGGGGGCGGAGGGCTACACCTTC,CAISEPGQGAEGYTF
TRBJ2-1,NA,TRBV7-2,TRBD2,TGTGCCAGCAGCCCCGGAGGAGCGGGAGGGACGAGGAAGCAGTTCTTC,CASSPGGAGGTRKQFF
TRBJ2-5,NA,TRBV2,NA,TGTGCCGTACTAACCAAGGAGACCCAGTACTTC,CAVLTKETQYF
TRBJ1-5,NA,TRBV3-1/TRBV3-2,NA,TGTGCCAGCAGCCAACAAGGGGTTCCCAATCAGCCCCAGCATTTT,CASSQQGVPNQPQHF
TRBJ1-4,NA,TRBV27,NA,TGTGCCAGCAGTTTATTGGGAGGGAGTGAAAAACTGTTTTTT,CASSLLGGSEKLFF
TRBJ1-1,NA,TRBV7-8,NA,TGTGCCAGCAGCCCCCAATTGACTGAAGCTTTCTTT,CASSPQLTEAFF
TRBJ1-5,NA,TRBV7-6,NA,TGTGCCAGCAGCTTAGGTGTGTCCGGGCAGCCCCAGCATTTT,CASSLGVSGQPQHF
TRBJ2-1,NA,TRBV15,TRBD1,TGTGCCACCAGCAGGGGACAGGGGGGGTACAATGAGCAGTTCTTC,CATSRGQGGYNEQFF
TRBJ2-3,few,TRBV6-1,NA,TGTGCCAGCAGTGAAGCGAGGAGGAATACGCAGTATTTT,CASSEARRNTQYF
TRBJ1-6,NA,TRBV6-1,TRBD1,TGTGCCAGCAGTGGAGCCTTGGACAGGGGCTATAATTCACCCCTCCACTTT,CASSGALDRGYNSPLHF
TRBJ1-1,few,TRBV19,NA,TGTGCCAGTAGTTCCTCCGCCCGACTTGAAGCTTTCTTT,CASSSSARLEAFF
TRBJ2-7,NA,TRBV6-5,TRBD1,TGTGCCAGTCTTGGGACAGGTTTACCCGAGCAGTACTTC,CASLGTGLPEQYF
TRBJ2-7,few,TRBV7-6,NA,TGTGCCAGCAGCCCAAGGACAGACGAGCAGTACTTC,CASSPRTDEQYF
TRBJ2-3,once,TRBV4-1,TRBD2,TGCGCCAGCAGCCAAGAACTAGCGGGGGCTGTAGATACGCAGTATTTT,CASSQELAGAVDTQYF
TRBJ1-5,NA,TRBV27,NA,TGTGCCAGCAGTTCGGACAGCTCCGGAGGTCAGCCCCAGCATTTT,CASSSDSSGGQPQHF
TRBJ1-1,many,TRBV19,NA,TGTGCCAGTAATAAATTTACAGGGCTGAACACTGAAGCTTTCTTT,CASNKFTGLNTEAFF
TRBJ2-5,NA,TRBV7-2,NA,TGTGCCAGCAGCTCCCCCCGGTACGGGGAGACCCAGTACTTC,CASSSPRYGETQYF
TRBJ2-2,NA,TRBV6-5,NA,TGTGCCAGCAGTTACGGGCAGTACGGCGGGGAGCTGTTTTTT,CASSYGQYGGELFF
TRBJ2-2,NA,TRBV29-1,NA,TGCAGCGTTGGTCTGGGGAGCGGGGAGCTGTTTTTT,CSVGLGSGELFF
TRBJ2-7,NA,TRBV28,TRBD2,TGTGCCAGCAGGCAGACTAGCGGATTAAGCTCCTACGAGCAGTACTTC,CASRQTSGLSSYEQYF
TRBJ1-2,many,TRBV28,NA,TGTGCCAGCAGCTCCGCGGGGTCTACTAACTATGGCTACACCTTC,CASSSAGSTNYGYTF
TRBJ1-1,NA,TRBV21-1,NA,TGTGCCAGCAGCTCCCGAAGGGACAGGGTCTTGAACACTGAAGCTTTCTTT,CASSSRRDRVLNTEAFF
TRBJ1-1,few,TRBV28,NA,TGTGCCAGCAGTTCGCGGGCCGGGAACACTGAAGCTTTCTTT,CASSSRAGNTEAFF
TRBJ1-4,NA,TRBV2,NA,TGTGCCAGCACCCGAAGTAAGACAGGTCGGGAAAAACTGTTTTTT,CASTRSKTGREKLFF
TRBJ1-2,NA,TRBV28,NA,TGTGCCAGCAGTCGACAGGCGGCAGTCCATGGCTACACCTTC,CASSRQAAVHGYTF
TRBJ2-1,NA,TRBV28,NA,TGTGCCAGCAGTATTGGGTCTGGGTTTGCGGCCTACAATGAGCAGTTCTTC,CASSIGSGFAAYNEQFF
TRBJ2-1,NA,TRBV29-1,TRBD2,TGCAGCGTTATGGGCGGGGGAAGCTCCTACAATGAGCAGTTCTTC,CSVMGGGSSYNEQFF
TRBJ1-5,NA,TRBV5-6,NA,TGTGCCAGCAGCTTGGCGCCGGGACAACCCCAGCATTTT,CASSLAPGQPQHF
TRBJ2-7,NA,TRBV4-2,TRBD1,TGTGCCAGCAGCCAACTCGTCGGACAGGTCTCCTACGAGCAGTACTTC,CASSQLVGQVSYEQYF
TRBJ2-5,NA,TRBV6-5,NA,TGTGCCAGCAGTTTTGGACAGCAAGAGACCCAGTACTTC,CASSFGQQETQYF
TRBJ1-2,NA,TRBV4-3,TRBD1,TGCGCCAGCAGCTCCCGGACAGGGGGAAACTATGGCTACACCTTC,CASSSRTGGNYGYTF
TRBJ2-4,NA,TRBV24-1,TRBD1,TGTGCCACGGCAGGGGGCTCGGCCAAAAACATTCAGTACTTC,CATAGGSAKNIQYF
TRBJ2-7,NA,TRBV7-9,TRBD1,TGTGCCAGCAGCGCGGGTAGACAGGGCCTTTACTACGAGCAGTACTTC,CASSAGRQGLYYEQYF
TRBJ1-4,once,TRBV19,NA,TGTGCCAGTACATGGCGCGGGAATAATGAAAAACTGTTTTTT,CASTWRGNNEKLFF
TRBJ1-5,NA,TRBV6-1,NA,TGTGCCAGCATTAATGGGCAGCGCAATCAGCCCCAGCATTTT,CASINGQRNQPQHF
TRBJ1-1,NA,TRBV5-4,NA,TGTGCCGGCCGAAAGAGCGGCAGCGTGTTCACTGAAGCTTTCTTT,CAGRKSGSVFTEAFF
TRBJ2-7,NA,TRBV7-8,NA,TGTGCCAGCACCCCGCGGAGCAGCCGAGCCTACGAGCAGTACTTC,CASTPRSSRAYEQYF
TRBJ1-2,NA,TRBV5-6,NA,TGTGCCAGCAGCTTGAACCCGAGTGTCGCTAACTATGGCTACACCTTC,CASSLNPSVANYGYTF
TRBJ1-4,NA,TRBV11-2,TRBD1,TGTGCCAGCAGCCTCGGACAGGGTAATGAAAAACTGTTTTTT,CASSLGQGNEKLFF
TRBJ2-1,NA,TRBV5-4,TRBD2,TGTGCCAGCAGCTTGAGAGCGGGAGGATACAATGAGCAGTTCTTC,CASSLRAGGYNEQFF
TRBJ1-2,NA,TRBV19,TRBD1,TGTGCCTCCAGACAGGGTAGTGGCTACACCTTC,CASRQGSGYTF
TRBJ2-1,once,TRBV3-1/TRBV3-2,TRBD2,TGTGCCAGCAGCCAAAGCGGGATGGGGAACAATGAGCAGTTCTTC,CASSQSGMGNNEQFF
TRBJ1-5,NA,TRBV19,NA,TGTGCCAGTAGTATCCCGGGGGGCAATCAGCCCCAGCATTTT,CASSIPGGNQPQHF
TRBJ2-2,once,TRBV7-7,TRBD2,TGTGCTAGCAGCTCGTCGGGTAGCGGGGCCGGGGAGCTGTTTTTT,CASSSSGSGAGELFF
TRBJ2-3,NA,TRBV23-1,TRBD2,TGCGCCAGCAGTCCTCCCCCCATCGGGACTAGCGGGGGGAACGATACGCAGTATTTT,CASSPPPIGTSGGNDTQYF
TRBJ1-5,NA,TRBV27,TRBD1,TGTGCCAGCAGTCAGTCCGGGACAGGGGGCGGCAATCAGCCCCAGCATTTT,CASSQSGTGGGNQPQHF
TRBJ2-2,NA,TRBV11-2,TRBD1,TGTGCCAGCAGCTTCCGGGACAGGGGCACCGGGGAGCTGTTTTTT,CASSFRDRGTGELFF